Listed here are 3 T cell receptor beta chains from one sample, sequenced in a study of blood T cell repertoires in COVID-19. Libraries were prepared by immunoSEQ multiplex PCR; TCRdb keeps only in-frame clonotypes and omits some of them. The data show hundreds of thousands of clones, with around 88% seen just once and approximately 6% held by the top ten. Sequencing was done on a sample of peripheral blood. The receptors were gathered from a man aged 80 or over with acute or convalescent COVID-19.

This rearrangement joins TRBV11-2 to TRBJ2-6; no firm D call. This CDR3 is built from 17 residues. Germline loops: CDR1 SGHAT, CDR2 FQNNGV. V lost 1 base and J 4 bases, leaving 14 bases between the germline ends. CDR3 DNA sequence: TGTGCCAGCAGCTTAGTCCCCCGTGTCTCCGGGGCCAACGTCCTGACTTTC. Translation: CASSLVPRVSGANVLTF.

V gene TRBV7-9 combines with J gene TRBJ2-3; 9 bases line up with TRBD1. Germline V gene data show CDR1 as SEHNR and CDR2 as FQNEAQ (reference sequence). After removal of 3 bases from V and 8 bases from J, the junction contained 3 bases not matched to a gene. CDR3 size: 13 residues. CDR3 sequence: CASSFGTGTTQYF. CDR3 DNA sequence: TGTGCCAGCAGCTTCGGGACAGGGACTACGCAGTATTTT.

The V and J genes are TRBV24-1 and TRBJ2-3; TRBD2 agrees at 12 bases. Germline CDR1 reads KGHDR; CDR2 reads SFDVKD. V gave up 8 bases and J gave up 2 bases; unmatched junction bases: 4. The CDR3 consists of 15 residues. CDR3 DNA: TGTGCCACCAAAGGGACTAGCGGGCCCACAGATACGCAGTATTTT. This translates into CATKGTSGPTDTQYF.